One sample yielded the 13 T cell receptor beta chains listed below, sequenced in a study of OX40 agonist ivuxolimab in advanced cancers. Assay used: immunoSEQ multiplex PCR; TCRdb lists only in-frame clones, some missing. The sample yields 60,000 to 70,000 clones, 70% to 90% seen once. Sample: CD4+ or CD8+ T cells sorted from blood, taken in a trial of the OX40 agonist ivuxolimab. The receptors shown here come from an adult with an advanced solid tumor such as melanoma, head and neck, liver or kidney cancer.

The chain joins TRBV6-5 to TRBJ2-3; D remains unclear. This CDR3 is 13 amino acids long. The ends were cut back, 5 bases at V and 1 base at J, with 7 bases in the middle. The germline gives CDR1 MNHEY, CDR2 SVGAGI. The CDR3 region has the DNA TGTGCCAGCAGTGCGGCAGGCACAGATACGCAGTATTTT. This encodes CASSAAGTDTQYF.

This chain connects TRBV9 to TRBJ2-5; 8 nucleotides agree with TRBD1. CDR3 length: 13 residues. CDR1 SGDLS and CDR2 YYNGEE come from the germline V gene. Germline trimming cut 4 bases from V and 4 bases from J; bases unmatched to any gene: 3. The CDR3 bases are TGTGCCAGCAGCCATACAGGGGGAGAGACCCAGTACTTC. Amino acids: CASSHTGGETQYF.

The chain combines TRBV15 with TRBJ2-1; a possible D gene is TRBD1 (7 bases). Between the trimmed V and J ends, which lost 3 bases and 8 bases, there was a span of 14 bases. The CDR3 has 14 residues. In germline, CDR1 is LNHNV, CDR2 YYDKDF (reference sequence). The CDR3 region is CATSRGARGDEQFF. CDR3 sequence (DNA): TGTGCCACCAGCAGGGGGGCCAGGGGGGATGAGCAGTTCTTC.

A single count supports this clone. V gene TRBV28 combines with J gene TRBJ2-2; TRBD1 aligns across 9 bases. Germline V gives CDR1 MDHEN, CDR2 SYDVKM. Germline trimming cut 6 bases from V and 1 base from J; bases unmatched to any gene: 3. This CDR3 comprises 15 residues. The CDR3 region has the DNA TGTGCCAGCAGCCGGGGACAGGGGAACACCGGGGAGCTGTTTTTT. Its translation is CASSRGQGNTGELFF.

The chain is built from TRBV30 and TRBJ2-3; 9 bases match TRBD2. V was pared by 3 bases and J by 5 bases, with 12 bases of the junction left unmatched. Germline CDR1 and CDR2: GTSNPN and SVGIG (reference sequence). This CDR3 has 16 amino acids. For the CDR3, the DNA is TGTGCCTGGAGCCCCGGGTGGGAGCGGGGGGTAGATACGCAGTATTTT. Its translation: CAWSPGWERGVDTQYF.

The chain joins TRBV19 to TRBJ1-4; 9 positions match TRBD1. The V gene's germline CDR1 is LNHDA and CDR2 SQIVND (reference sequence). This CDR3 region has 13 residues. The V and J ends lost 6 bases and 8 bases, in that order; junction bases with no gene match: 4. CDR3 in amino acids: CASSGTGHEKLFF. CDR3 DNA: TGTGCCAGTAGCGGGACAGGGCACGAAAAACTGTTTTTT.

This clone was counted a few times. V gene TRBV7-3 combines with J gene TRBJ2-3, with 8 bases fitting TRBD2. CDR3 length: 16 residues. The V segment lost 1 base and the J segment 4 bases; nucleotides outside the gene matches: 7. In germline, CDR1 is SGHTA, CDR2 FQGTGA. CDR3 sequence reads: CASSLRSGGVADTQYF. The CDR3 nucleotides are TGTGCCAGCAGCTTAAGATCGGGAGGGGTAGCAGATACGCAGTATTTT.

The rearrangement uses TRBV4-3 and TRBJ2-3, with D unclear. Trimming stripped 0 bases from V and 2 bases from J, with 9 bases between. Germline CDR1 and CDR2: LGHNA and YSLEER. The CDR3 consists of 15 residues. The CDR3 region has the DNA TGCGCCAGCAGCCAAGACAGTCAGAACACAGATACGCAGTATTTT. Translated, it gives CASSQDSQNTDTQYF.

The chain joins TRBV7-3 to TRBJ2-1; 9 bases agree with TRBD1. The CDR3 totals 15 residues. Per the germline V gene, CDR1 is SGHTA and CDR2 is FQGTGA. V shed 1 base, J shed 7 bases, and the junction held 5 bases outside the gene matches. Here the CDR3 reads CASSLMGTGKNEQFF. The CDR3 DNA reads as TGTGCCAGCAGCTTAATGGGGACAGGGAAGAATGAGCAGTTCTTC.

CDR3: CASSYSGLENEQYF. The CDR3, as DNA: TGTGCCAGCAGTTATTCAGGGTTGGAAAACGAGCAGTACTTC. The chain combines TRBV6-6 with TRBJ2-7, with D maybe TRBD1 (5 bases). The V and J ends lost 3 bases and 5 bases respectively, with 14 bases between them. CDR1 is MNHNY and CDR2 is SVGAGI in the germline V gene (reference sequence). The CDR3 is 14 amino acids.

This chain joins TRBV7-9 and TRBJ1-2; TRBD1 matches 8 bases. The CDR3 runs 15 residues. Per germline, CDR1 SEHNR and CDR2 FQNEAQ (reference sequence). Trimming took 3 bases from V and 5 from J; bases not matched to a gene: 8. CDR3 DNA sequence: TGTGCCAGCAGCTTTCGCCCCACAGGGGGTTATGGCTACACCTTC. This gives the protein CASSFRPTGGYGYTF. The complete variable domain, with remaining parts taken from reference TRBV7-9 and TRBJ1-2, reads DTGVSQNPRHKITKRGQNVTFRCDPISEHNRLYWYRQTLGQGPEFLTYFQNEAQLEKSRLLSDRFSAERPKGSFSTLEIQRTEQGDSAMYLCASSFRPTGGYGYTFGSGTRLTVV.

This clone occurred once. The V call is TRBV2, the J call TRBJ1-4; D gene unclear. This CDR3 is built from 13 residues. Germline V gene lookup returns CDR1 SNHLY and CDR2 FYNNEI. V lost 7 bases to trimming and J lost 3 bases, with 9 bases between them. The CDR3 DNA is TGTGCCAGCAAAGGTCTGCCTAATGAAAAACTGTTTTTT. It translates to CASKGLPNEKLFF.

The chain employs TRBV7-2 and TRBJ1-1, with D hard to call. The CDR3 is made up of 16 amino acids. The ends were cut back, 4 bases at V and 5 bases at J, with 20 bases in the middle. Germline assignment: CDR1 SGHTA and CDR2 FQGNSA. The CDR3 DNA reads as TGTGCCAGCAGCTCAAATGGCGGTGGTAGAGGGACTGAAGCTTTCTTT. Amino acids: CASSSNGGGRGTEAFF.